What follows are 10 T cell receptor beta chains derived from one specimen sequenced in a study of identical twins (dated by TCRdb to between 2015 and 2016). Library construction relied on 5' RACE. For sequencing, an Illumina HiSeq 2000 was employed. TCRdb redid the processing of the public reads, applying fastp at Q25 and MiXCR, and retained in-frame beta chains. One record per CDR3 amino acid sequence lists the most common genes and DNA. The sample yields roughly 350,000 distinct CDR3 sequences; approximately 8.7% were counted once. The leading ten clones occupy about 8.1% of the sample. The sequencing sample was made of naive T cells sorted from blood. The cell subset or site label corresponds to: cells isolated with a human naive T-cell isolation kit. Source of these receptors: a woman between 45 and 60 years old in good health.

The V call is TRBV5-1, the J call TRBJ2-5, with TRBD2 identical over 15 bases. The CDR3 covers 17 residues. Looked up from germline, CDR1 is SGHRS and CDR2 is YFSETQ. The V gene end was trimmed by 2 bases and the J gene end by 5 bases; junction bases not matched to a gene: 7. This CDR3 is CASSFGTSGRMEETQYF. The CDR3 nucleotides are TGCGCCAGCAGCTTCGGGACTAGCGGGAGGATGGAGGAGACCCAGTACTTC.

In its sample, this clonotype was seen many times. The CDR3 sequence: CASSGGLTYEQYV. DNA of the CDR3: TGTGCCAGCAGCGGGGGACTTACCTACGAGCAGTACGTC. V and J are TRBV11-2 and TRBJ2-7; maybe TRBD2 (6 bases). The V gene's germline CDR1 is SGHAT and CDR2 FQNNGV. The CDR3 sequence is 13 residues long. V lost 5 bases to trimming and J lost 2 bases, with 10 bases between them.

This chain links TRBV28 with TRBJ1-6, with D perhaps matching TRBD1 (5 bases). Germline V gene lookup returns CDR1 MDHEN and CDR2 SYDVKM. Trimming removed 10 bases from V and 10 bases from J, with 17 bases in between. CDR3 length: 13 amino acids. CDR3 region: CATDGGNRSPLHF. The CDR3 bases are TGTGCCACGGACGGGGGAAATAGATCACCCCTCCACTTT.

The chain links TRBV18 to TRBJ2-5, with 8 nucleotides matching TRBD2. Germline CDR1 and CDR2: KGHSH and LQKENI. Trimming at V came to 3 bases and at J to 5 bases, leaving 8 bases not matched to a gene. The CDR3 has 15 amino acids. In DNA form, the CDR3 reads TGTGCCAGCTCACCTTACCTGACTAGCGCCGAGACCCAGTACTTC. This translates into CASSPYLTSAETQYF.

This clonotype was counted at least ten times. The chain recombines TRBV5-1 with TRBJ2-7, with 9 nucleotides matching TRBD1. Germline trimming cut 4 bases from V and 4 bases from J; bases unmatched to any gene: 12. The CDR3 runs 16 residues. Germline values: CDR1 SGHRS, CDR2 YFSETQ. CDR3 sequence: CASSRETGGSIYEQYV. The CDR3 bases are TGCGCCAGCAGCCGTGAAACAGGGGGCTCGATTTACGAGCAGTACGTC.

The chain has TRBV13 and TRBJ2-7; tentative D call: TRBD1 (6 bases). From germline, CDR1 is PRHDT and CDR2 FYEKMQ (reference sequence). Trimming shortened V by 2 bases and J by 2 bases, and 13 bases separated the two germline ends. There are 15 residues in the CDR3. CDR3 region: CASSLILGATYEQYF. The CDR3 DNA reads as TGTGCCAGCAGCTTAATTTTGGGGGCAACCTACGAGCAGTACTTC.

The CDR3 nucleotides are TGTGCCAGCAGCCAAGAGGGGGTCTCTGGGGCCAACGTCCTGACTTTC. It is translated as CASSQEGVSGANVLTF. This chain links TRBV3-1 with TRBJ2-6; either TRBD1 or TRBD2 may supply D (5 bases each). Deletions cut 0 bases from V and 0 bases from J, with 6 bases between. The CDR3 extends over 16 amino acids. Germline CDR1 and CDR2: LGHDT and YNNKEL (reference sequence).

As concerns this clonotype: It is likely a read error, because the conserved phenylalanine at the end of the CDR3 is missing. The chain recombines TRBV29-1 with TRBJ2-2, with TRBD2 as a possible D gene (5 bases). There are 12 residues in the CDR3. Germline CDR1 and CDR2: SQVTM and ANQGSEA. Trimming removed 5 bases from V and 5 bases from J, with 9 bases in between. CDR3 sequence: CSVLRGTGELFC. In nucleotides, the CDR3 is TGCAGCGTTCTTCGGGGAACCGGGGAGCTGTTTTGT.

This clonotype was seen a single time. This chain links TRBV15 with TRBJ2-1; 14 nucleotides align to TRBD2. The CDR3 contains 15 residues. Germline CDR1 is LNHNV and CDR2 is YYDKDF (reference sequence). The trim removed 3 bases at V and 7 bases at J, leaving 2 bases unmatched. CDR3 protein: CATSRGLAGVNEQFF. The DNA of the CDR3 is TGTGCCACCAGCAGGGGACTAGCGGGAGTAAATGAGCAGTTCTTC.

This clonotype was counted at least ten times. This rearrangement joins TRBV5-1 to TRBJ1-5; no definite D call. V was shortened by 0 bases and J by 6 bases, with 13 bases between the two germline ends. The CDR3 sequence is 15 residues long. Germline lookup yields CDR1 SGHRS and CDR2 YFSETQ. In nucleotides, the CDR3 is TGCGCCAGCAGCTTGGTTGGGTCTCCGGGTCAGCCCCAGCATTTT. It yields the protein CASSLVGSPGQPQHF. Together with reference TRBV5-1 and TRBJ1-5, the CDR3 gives the full variable domain: KAGVTQTPRYLIKTRGQQVTLSCSPISGHRSVSWYQQTPGQGLQFLFEYFSETQRNKGNFPGRFSGRQFSNSRSEMNVSTLELGDSALYLCASSLVGSPGQPQHFGDGTRLSIL.